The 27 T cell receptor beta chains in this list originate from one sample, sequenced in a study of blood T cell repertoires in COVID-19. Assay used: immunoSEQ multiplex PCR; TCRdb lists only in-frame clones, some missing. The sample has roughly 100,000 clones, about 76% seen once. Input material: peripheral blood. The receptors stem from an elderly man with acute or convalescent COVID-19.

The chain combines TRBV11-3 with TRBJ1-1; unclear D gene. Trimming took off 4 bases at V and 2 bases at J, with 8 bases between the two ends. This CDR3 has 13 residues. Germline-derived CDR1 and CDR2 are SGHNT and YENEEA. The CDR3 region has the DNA TGTGCCAGCAGCTACGGGGAAAACACTGAAGCTTTCTTT. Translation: CASSYGENTEAFF.

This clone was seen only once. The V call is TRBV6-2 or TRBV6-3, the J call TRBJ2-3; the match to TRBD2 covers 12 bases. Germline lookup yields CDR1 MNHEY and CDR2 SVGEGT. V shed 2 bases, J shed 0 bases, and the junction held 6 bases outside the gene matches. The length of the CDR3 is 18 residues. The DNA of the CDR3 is TGTGCCAGCAGTTACCCTAGCGGGAGGGCCTCTAGCACAGATACGCAGTATTTT. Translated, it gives CASSYPSGRASSTDTQYF.

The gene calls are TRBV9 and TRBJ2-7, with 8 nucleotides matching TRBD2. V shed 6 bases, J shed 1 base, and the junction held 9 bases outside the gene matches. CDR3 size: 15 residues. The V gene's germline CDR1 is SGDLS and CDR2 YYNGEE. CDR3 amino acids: CASTPRASGSYEQYF. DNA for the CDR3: TGTGCCAGCACCCCTCGGGCTAGCGGGTCCTACGAGCAGTACTTC.

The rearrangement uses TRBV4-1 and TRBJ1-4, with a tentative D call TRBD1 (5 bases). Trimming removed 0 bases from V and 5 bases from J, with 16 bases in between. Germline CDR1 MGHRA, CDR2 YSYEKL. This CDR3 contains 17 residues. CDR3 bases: TGCGCCAGCAGCCAAGAAGGGGCAGGGCGCTCGAATGAAAAACTGTTTTTT. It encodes CASSQEGAGRSNEKLFF.

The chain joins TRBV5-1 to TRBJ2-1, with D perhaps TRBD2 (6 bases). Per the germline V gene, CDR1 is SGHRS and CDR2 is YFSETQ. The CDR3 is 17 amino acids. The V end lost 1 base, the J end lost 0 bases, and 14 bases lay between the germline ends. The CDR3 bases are TGCGCCAGCAGCTTGTTGACTAGGGCAATCTCCTACAATGAGCAGTTCTTC. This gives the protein CASSLLTRAISYNEQFF.

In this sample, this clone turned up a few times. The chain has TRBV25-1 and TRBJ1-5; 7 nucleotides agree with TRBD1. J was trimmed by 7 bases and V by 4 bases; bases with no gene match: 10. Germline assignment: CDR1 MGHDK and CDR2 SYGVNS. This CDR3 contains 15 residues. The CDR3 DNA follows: TGTGCCAGCAGTGGGGGAACAGGGGAAGGGCAGCCCCAGCATTTT. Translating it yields CASSGGTGEGQPQHF.

CDR3 amino acids: CASSPQAGVPDTQYF. The CDR3 coding sequence is TGCGCCAGCAGCCCCCAGGCCGGGGTCCCAGATACGCAGTATTTT. J is TRBJ2-3 and V is TRBV5-1; tentatively, D is TRBD2 (5 bases). This CDR3 contains 15 residues. V was cut by 4 bases and J by 4 bases, with 16 bases left in between. Germline V gene lookup returns CDR1 SGHRS and CDR2 YFSETQ.

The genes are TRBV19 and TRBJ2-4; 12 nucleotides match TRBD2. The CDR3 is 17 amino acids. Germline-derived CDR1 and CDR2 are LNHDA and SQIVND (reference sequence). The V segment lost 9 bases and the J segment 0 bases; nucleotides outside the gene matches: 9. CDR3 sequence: CASSLAGGNIAKNIQYF. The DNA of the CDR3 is TGTGCCAGCTCCCTAGCGGGAGGGAACATAGCCAAAAACATTCAGTACTTC.

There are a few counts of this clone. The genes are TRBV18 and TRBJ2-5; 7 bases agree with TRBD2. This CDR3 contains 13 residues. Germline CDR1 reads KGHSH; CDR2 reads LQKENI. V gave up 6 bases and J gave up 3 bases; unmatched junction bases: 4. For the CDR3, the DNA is TGTGCCAGCTCGCAGGGACTAAAAGAGACCCAGTACTTC. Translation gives CASSQGLKETQYF.

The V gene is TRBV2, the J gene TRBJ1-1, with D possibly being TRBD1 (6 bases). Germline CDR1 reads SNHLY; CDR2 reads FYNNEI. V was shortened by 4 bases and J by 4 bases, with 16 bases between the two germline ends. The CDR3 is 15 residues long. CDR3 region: CASSVVAGGITEAFF. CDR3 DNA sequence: TGTGCCAGCAGTGTGGTGGCGGGGGGCATCACTGAAGCTTTCTTT.

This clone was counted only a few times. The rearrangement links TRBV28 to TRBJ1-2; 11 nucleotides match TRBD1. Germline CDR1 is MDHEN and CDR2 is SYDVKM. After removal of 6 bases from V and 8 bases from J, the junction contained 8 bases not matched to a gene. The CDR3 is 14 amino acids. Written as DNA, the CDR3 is TGTGCCAGCAGGACCGGACAGGGGGCTAGGGGCTACACCTTC. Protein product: CASRTGQGARGYTF.

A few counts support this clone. The CDR3 DNA is TGCGCCAGCAGCTTGGGGGACAGGGGGCGTGCGGGATCACCCCTCCACTTT. As protein: CASSLGDRGRAGSPLHF. This chain joins TRBV5-1 and TRBJ1-6; TRBD1 matches at 12 bases. The V and J ends lost 0 bases and 10 bases, in that order; junction bases with no gene match: 8. The CDR3 runs 17 residues. Germline V gene lookup returns CDR1 SGHRS and CDR2 YFSETQ.

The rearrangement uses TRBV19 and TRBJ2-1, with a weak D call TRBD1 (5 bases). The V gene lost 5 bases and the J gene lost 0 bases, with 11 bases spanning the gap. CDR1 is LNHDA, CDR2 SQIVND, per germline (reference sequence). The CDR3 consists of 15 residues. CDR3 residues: CASSPFRASYNEQFF. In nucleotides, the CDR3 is TGTGCCAGTAGTCCATTCAGGGCCTCCTACAATGAGCAGTTCTTC.

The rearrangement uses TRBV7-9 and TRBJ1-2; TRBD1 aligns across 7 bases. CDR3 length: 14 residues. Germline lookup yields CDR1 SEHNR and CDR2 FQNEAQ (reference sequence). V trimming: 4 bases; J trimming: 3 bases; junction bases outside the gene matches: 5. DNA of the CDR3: TGTGCCAGCAGCTCCTCCCAGGGGGACTATGGCTACACCTTC. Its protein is CASSSSQGDYGYTF.

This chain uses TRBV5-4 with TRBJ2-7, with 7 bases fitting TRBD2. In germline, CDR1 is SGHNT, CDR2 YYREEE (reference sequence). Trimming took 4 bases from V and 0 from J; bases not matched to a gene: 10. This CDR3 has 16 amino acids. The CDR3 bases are TGTGCCAGCAGCGGGGGAGGGGACGGACCCTCCTACGAGCAGTACTTC. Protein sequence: CASSGGGDGPSYEQYF. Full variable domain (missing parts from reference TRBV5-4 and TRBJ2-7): ETGVTQSPTHLIKTRGQQVTLRCSSQSGHNTVSWYQQALGQGPQFIFQYYREEENGRGNFPPRFSGLQFPNYSSELNVNALELDDSALYLCASSGGGDGPSYEQYFGPGTRLTVT.

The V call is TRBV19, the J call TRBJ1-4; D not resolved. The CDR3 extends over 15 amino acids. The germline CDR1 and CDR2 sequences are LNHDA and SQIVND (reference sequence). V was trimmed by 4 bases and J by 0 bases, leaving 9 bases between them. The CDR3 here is CASSKHAATNEKLFF. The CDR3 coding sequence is TGTGCCAGTAGTAAGCACGCCGCAACTAATGAAAAACTGTTTTTT.

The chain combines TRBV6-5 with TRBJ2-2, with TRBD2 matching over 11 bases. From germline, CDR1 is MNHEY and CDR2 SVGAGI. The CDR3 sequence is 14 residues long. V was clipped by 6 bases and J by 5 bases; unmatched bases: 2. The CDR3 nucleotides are TGTGCCAGCAGGAGGACTAGCGGGACCGGGGAGCTGTTTTTT. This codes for CASRRTSGTGELFF.

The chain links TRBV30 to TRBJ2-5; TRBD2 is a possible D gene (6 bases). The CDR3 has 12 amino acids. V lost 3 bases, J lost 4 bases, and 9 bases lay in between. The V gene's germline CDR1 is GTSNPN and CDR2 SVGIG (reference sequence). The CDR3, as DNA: TGTGCCTGGAGGTCGGGGGTAGAGACCCAGTACTTC. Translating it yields CAWRSGVETQYF.

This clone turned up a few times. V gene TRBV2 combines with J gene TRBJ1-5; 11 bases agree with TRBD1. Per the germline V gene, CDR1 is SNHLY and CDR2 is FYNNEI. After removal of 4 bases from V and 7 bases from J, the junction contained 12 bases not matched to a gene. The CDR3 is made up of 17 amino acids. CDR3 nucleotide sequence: TGTGCCAGCAGTGGGACAGGGGGCTGGCGTGGGGGGCAGCCCCAGCATTTT. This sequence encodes CASSGTGGWRGGQPQHF.

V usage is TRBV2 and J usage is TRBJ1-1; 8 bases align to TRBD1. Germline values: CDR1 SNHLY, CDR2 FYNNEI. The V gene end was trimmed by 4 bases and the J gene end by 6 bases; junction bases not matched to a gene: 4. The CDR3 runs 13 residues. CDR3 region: CASSGQGLAEAFF. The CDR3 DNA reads TGTGCCAGCAGTGGACAGGGGTTGGCTGAAGCTTTCTTT.

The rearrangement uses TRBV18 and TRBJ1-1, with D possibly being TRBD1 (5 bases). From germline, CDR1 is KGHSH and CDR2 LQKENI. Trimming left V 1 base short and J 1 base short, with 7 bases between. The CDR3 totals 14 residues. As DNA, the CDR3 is TGTGCCAGCTCACCACAGGGGTCGAACACTGAAGCTTTCTTT. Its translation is CASSPQGSNTEAFF.

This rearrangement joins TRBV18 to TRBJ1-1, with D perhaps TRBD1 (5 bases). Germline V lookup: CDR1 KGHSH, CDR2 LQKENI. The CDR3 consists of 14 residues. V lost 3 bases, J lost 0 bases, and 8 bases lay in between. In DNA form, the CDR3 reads TGTGCCAGCTCACCCGTGACAGTGAACACTGAAGCTTTCTTT. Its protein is CASSPVTVNTEAFF.

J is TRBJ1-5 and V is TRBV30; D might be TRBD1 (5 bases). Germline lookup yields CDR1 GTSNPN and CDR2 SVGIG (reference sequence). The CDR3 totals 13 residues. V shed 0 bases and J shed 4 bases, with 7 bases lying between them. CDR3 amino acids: CAWSVRGNQPQHF. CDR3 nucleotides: TGTGCCTGGAGTGTACGGGGGAATCAGCCCCAGCATTTT.

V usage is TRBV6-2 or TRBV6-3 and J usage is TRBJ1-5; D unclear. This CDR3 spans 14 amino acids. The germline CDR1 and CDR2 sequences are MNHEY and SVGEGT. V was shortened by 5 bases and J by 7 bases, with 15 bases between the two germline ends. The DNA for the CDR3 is TGTGCCAGCAGTCGGGATCTAAAGGTCCAGCCCCAGCATTTT. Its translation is CASSRDLKVQPQHF.

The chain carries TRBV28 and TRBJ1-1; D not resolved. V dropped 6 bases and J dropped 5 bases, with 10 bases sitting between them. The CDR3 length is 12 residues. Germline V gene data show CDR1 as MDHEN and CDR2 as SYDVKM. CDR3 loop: CASSLLQTEAFF. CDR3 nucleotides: TGTGCCAGCAGCCTCCTACAGACTGAAGCTTTCTTT. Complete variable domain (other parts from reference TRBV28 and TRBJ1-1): DVKVTQSSRYLVKRTGEKVFLECVQDMDHENMFWYRQDPGLGLRLIYFSYDVKMKEKGDIPEGYSVSREKKERFSLILESASTNQTSMYLCASSLLQTEAFFGQGTRLTVV.

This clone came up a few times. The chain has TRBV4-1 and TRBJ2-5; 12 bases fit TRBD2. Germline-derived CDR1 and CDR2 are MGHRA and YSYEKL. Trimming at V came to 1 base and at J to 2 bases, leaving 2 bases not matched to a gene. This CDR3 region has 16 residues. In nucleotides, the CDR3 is TGCGCCAGCAGCCAAGGGACTAGCGGGGATCAAGAGACCCAGTACTTC. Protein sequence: CASSQGTSGDQETQYF.

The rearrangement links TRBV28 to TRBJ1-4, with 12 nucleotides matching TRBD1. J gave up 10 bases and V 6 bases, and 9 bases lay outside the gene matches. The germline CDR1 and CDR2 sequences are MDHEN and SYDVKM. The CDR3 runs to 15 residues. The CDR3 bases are TGTGCCAGCAGCATATCCGGGACAGGGGGCTCAAAACTGTTTTTT. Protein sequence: CASSISGTGGSKLFF.